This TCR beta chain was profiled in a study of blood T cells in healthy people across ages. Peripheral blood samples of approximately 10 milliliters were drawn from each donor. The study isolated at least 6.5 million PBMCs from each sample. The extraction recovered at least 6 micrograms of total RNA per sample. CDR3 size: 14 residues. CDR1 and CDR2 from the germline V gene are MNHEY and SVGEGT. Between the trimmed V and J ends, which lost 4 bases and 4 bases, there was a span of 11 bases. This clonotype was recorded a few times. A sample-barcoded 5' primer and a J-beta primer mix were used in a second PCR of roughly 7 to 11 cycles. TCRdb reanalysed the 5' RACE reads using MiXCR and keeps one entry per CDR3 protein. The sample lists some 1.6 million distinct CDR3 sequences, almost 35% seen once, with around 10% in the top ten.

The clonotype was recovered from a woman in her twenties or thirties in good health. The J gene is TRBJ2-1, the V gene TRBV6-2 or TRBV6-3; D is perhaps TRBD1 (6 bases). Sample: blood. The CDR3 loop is CASSLRTVYNEQFF. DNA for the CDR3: TGTGCCAGCAGTTTACGGACAGTTTACAATGAGCAGTTCTTC.